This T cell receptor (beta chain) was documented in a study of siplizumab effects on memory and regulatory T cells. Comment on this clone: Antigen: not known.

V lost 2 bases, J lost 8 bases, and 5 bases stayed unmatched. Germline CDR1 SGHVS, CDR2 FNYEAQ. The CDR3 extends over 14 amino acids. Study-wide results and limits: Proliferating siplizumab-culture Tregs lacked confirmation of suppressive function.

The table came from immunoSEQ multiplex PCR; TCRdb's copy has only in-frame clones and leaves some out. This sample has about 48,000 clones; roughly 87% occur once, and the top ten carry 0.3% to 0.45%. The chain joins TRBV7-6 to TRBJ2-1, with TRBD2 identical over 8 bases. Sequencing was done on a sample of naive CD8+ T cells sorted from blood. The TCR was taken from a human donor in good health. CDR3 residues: CASSLQRGGHEQFF. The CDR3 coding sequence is TGTGCCAGCAGCTTACAACGGGGGGGCCATGAGCAGTTCTTC.